These 29 T cell receptor beta chains came from one sample sequenced in a study of cytomegalovirus exposure and HLA in healthy donors. PCR used 60 Vbeta primers and 13 Jbeta primers. Method: immunoSEQ multiplex PCR; TCRdb's copy keeps in-frame clones and lacks some. The data hold 200,000 or so clones, with approximately 78% observed a single time. The sample was PBMCs. The receptors originated from a woman aged 50 to 60 in good health and CMV-seropositive.

This clone was observed a few times. One junction end does not reproduce the germline sequence, and a read error may be involved. V usage is TRBV6-5 and J usage is TRBJ2-7; D is perhaps TRBD1 (6 bases). CDR1 is MNHEY, CDR2 SVGAGI, per germline. There are 13 residues in the CDR3. In DNA, the CDR3 is TGTGCCAGCAGGACCACCCGGGACACCTATATGCACTTC. This codes for CASRTTRDTYMHF.

The CDR3 loop reads CAIEDGKNEKLFF. The CDR3, as DNA: TGTGCCATCGAGGACGGGAAAAATGAAAAACTGTTTTTT. The rearrangement joins TRBV28 to TRBJ1-4, with unresolved D. The CDR3 runs to 13 residues. The germline CDR1 and CDR2 sequences are MDHEN and SYDVKM. V was shortened by 10 bases and J by 5 bases, with 14 bases between the two germline ends.

The chain couples TRBV2 to TRBJ2-7; TRBD2 matches 12 bases. V was clipped by 6 bases and J by 7 bases; unmatched bases: 10. This CDR3 region has 15 residues. Germline lookup yields CDR1 SNHLY and CDR2 FYNNEI. In nucleotides, the CDR3 is TGTGCCAGCAGAATTAGACTAGCGGGAGTAGGGGAGCAGTACTTC. It specifies CASRIRLAGVGEQYF.

This chain joins TRBV27 and TRBJ1-2, with TRBD1 identical over 7 bases. Germline-derived CDR1 and CDR2 are MNHEY and SMNVEV (reference sequence). This CDR3 comprises 15 residues. V shed 3 bases and J 0 bases; nucleotides not matched to a gene: 4. The CDR3 loop reads CASSFSGTANYGYTF. As DNA, the CDR3 is TGTGCCAGCAGTTTCTCCGGGACAGCTAACTATGGCTACACCTTC.

CDR3 in DNA: TGCGCCAGCAGTCTTCTAGCGGGGGCAACCTACGAGCAGTACTTC. Translation gives CASSLLAGATYEQYF. The chain combines TRBV10-2 with TRBJ2-7; 10 nucleotides line up with TRBD2. Germline assignment: CDR1 WSHSY and CDR2 SAAADI. The CDR3 covers 15 residues. Trimming at V came to 5 bases and at J to 2 bases, leaving 6 bases not matched to a gene.

This chain links TRBV9 with TRBJ2-3; tentatively, D is TRBD1 (5 bases). V shed 0 bases and J shed 7 bases, with 15 bases lying between them. CDR3 size: 15 residues. Per germline, CDR1 SGDLS and CDR2 YYNGEE. The CDR3 nucleotides are TGTGCCAGCAGCGTAGATGACAGTCTCATTTATACGCAGTATTTT. Amino acids: CASSVDDSLIYTQYF.

The chain links TRBV10-1 to TRBJ2-3; TRBD1 matches at 7 bases. This CDR3 region has 16 residues. CDR1 WNHNN and CDR2 SYGVQD come from the germline V gene (reference sequence). Losses at the gene ends were 3 bases for V and 1 base for J; bases not matched to a gene: 7. Here the CDR3 reads CASSDPTGTGTDTQYF. CDR3 DNA sequence: TGCGCCAGCAGTGACCCGACAGGGACCGGCACAGATACGCAGTATTTT.

This clone appeared a single time. J is TRBJ1-5 and V is TRBV6-1; D is perhaps TRBD1 (6 bases). The V gene's germline CDR1 is MNHNS and CDR2 SASEGT. V lost 10 bases and J 3 bases, leaving 13 bases between the germline ends. The CDR3 spans 13 residues. CDR3 amino acids: CAIRQDTNQPQHF. CDR3 in DNA: TGTGCCATCCGACAGGACACCAATCAGCCCCAGCATTTT.

The V and J genes are TRBV10-3 and TRBJ1-2; the D gene is possibly TRBD1 (6 bases). Germline CDR1 and CDR2: ENHRY and SYGVKD. The CDR3 extends over 14 amino acids. Trimming removed 10 bases from V and 1 base from J, with 16 bases in between. The CDR3 region is CATLSGQSNYGYTF. As DNA, the CDR3 is TGTGCCACCCTTTCTGGACAGAGTAACTATGGCTACACCTTC.

The rearrangement uses TRBV27 and TRBJ1-5, with TRBD1 as a possible D gene (5 bases). The V end was cut by 4 bases, the J end by 1 base, with 8 bases between. CDR3 size: 14 residues. Germline V gene lookup returns CDR1 MNHEY and CDR2 SMNVEV (reference sequence). CDR3 in amino acids: CASSYRGSNQPQHF. CDR3 nucleotides: TGTGCCAGCAGTTATAGGGGAAGCAATCAGCCCCAGCATTTT.

The chain carries TRBV7-2 and TRBJ2-7; TRBD1 matches 11 bases. Trimming removed 5 bases from V and 6 bases from J; junction bases left unmatched: 9. Per the germline V gene, CDR1 is SGHTA and CDR2 is FQGNSA. CDR3 length: 15 amino acids. CDR3 loop: CASSPLPGTGGEQYF. CDR3 bases: TGTGCCAGCAGCCCCCTCCCCGGGACAGGGGGCGAGCAGTACTTC.

This clone was counted once. This sequence joins TRBV12-5 and TRBJ2-7; 9 positions agree with TRBD1. Trimming removed 2 bases from V and 1 base from J; junction bases left unmatched: 6. Germline V CDR1 and CDR2: LGHNT, FRNRAP. The CDR3 sequence is 16 residues long. In DNA, the CDR3 is TGTGCTAGTGGTTTGTGCCCCGGGACAGGGTCCTACGAGCAGTACTTC. It is translated as CASGLCPGTGSYEQYF.

V gene TRBV5-1 combines with J gene TRBJ2-2, with a weak D call TRBD2 (6 bases). V shed 0 bases and J shed 5 bases, with 17 bases lying between them. Germline assignment: CDR1 SGHRS and CDR2 YFSETQ. The CDR3 spans 17 residues. CDR3 sequence: CASSLGVSQGGTGELFF. The CDR3 DNA is TGCGCCAGCAGCTTGGGTGTATCCCAGGGAGGAACCGGGGAGCTGTTTTTT.

The DNA of the CDR3 is TGTGCCAGTAGTATCTGGACTAGCGGGGCATACAATGAGCAGTTCTTC. Its translation is CASSIWTSGAYNEQFF. V gene TRBV19 combines with J gene TRBJ2-1; TRBD2 matches 12 bases. Trimming took 3 bases from V and 4 from J; bases not matched to a gene: 4. The length of the CDR3 is 16 residues. Germline CDR1 and CDR2: LNHDA and SQIVND (reference sequence).

CDR3 sequence (DNA): TGTGCCAGCAGCAGGACAGGGGGCGGCACAGATACGCAGTATTTT. Protein product: CASSRTGGGTDTQYF. The J gene is TRBJ2-3, the V gene TRBV7-9; 11 nucleotides line up with TRBD1. V was pared by 5 bases and J by 1 base, with 2 bases of the junction left unmatched. CDR1 SEHNR and CDR2 FQNEAQ come from the germline V gene (reference sequence). This CDR3 is built from 15 residues. The complete variable domain, with remaining parts taken from reference TRBV7-9 and TRBJ2-3, reads DTGVSQNPRHKITKRGQNVTFRCDPISEHNRLYWYRQTLGQGPEFLTYFQNEAQLEKSRLLSDRFSAERPKGSFSTLEIQRTEQGDSAMYLCASSRTGGGTDTQYFGPGTRLTVL.

This clone was picked up a small number of times. CDR3 residues: CASSGQHTDTQYF. The CDR3, as DNA: TGTGCCAGTAGTGGGCAGCACACAGATACGCAGTATTTT. The V gene is TRBV19, the J gene TRBJ2-3; D is ambiguous. V dropped 5 bases and J dropped 2 bases, with 8 bases sitting between them. The CDR3 consists of 13 residues. Germline CDR1 and CDR2: LNHDA and SQIVND (reference sequence).

This chain uses TRBV6-6 with TRBJ2-3; D unclear. The germline V and J ends were trimmed by 0 bases and 2 bases, with 6 bases remaining between them. The germline V gene has CDR1 MNHNY and CDR2 SVGAGI (reference sequence). The length of the CDR3 is 14 residues. The CDR3 loop reads CASSYSSLTDTQYF. Written as DNA, the CDR3 is TGTGCCAGCAGTTACTCGTCCCTCACAGATACGCAGTATTTT.

This sequence joins TRBV5-5 and TRBJ2-3, with a tentative D call TRBD1 (5 bases). This CDR3 contains 12 residues. Trimming removed 4 bases from V and 4 bases from J, with 7 bases in between. Germline V gene data show CDR1 as SGHKS and CDR2 as YYEKEE (reference sequence). In nucleotides, the CDR3 is TGTGCCAGCAGCCCACAGGCAGATACGCAGTATTTT. This codes for CASSPQADTQYF.

The V and J genes are TRBV19 and TRBJ1-2; 8 bases are a match to TRBD1. Losses at the gene ends were 3 bases for V and 2 bases for J; bases not matched to a gene: 2. The CDR3 extends over 14 amino acids. CDR1 LNHDA and CDR2 SQIVND come from the germline V gene (reference sequence). The CDR3 loop is CASSIQGANYGYTF. The CDR3 bases are TGTGCCAGTAGTATCCAGGGGGCGAACTATGGCTACACCTTC.

In DNA, the CDR3 is TGCGCCAGCAGCCCAGGCGGGTTGGGAGATACGCAGTATTTT. Translated, it gives CASSPGGLGDTQYF. The genes are TRBV4-1 and TRBJ2-3, with D possibly being TRBD2 (5 bases). Trimming shortened V by 4 bases and J by 5 bases, and 13 bases separated the two germline ends. The CDR3 runs 14 residues. Germline lookup yields CDR1 MGHRA and CDR2 YSYEKL.

This clone has more than one count but fewer than ten. This chain connects TRBV30 to TRBJ2-1, with 9 nucleotides matching TRBD2. CDR3 length equals 14 residues. The V segment lost 5 bases and the J segment 10 bases; nucleotides outside the gene matches: 12. The germline V gene encodes CDR1 GTSNPN and CDR2 SVGIG (reference sequence). The CDR3 loop reads CAWGSGTSPNEQFF. The CDR3 coding sequence is TGTGCCTGGGGCTCCGGGACTAGCCCAAACGAGCAGTTCTTC.

The V gene is TRBV10-3, the J gene TRBJ1-2; 9 nucleotides agree with TRBD1. The CDR3 consists of 15 residues. CDR1 is ENHRY, CDR2 SYGVKD, per germline. V dropped 2 bases and J dropped 2; count of bases not matched to a gene: 3. CDR3 amino acids: CAISEKGQGNYGYTF. The CDR3 DNA reads as TGTGCCATCAGTGAGAAGGGACAGGGAAACTATGGCTACACCTTC.

The chain couples TRBV29-1 to TRBJ2-2; 8 nucleotides align to TRBD1. Germline CDR1 and CDR2: SQVTM and ANQGSEA. Unmatched junction bases numbered 8, after V lost 5 bases and J lost 0 bases. The CDR3 sequence is 16 residues long. CDR3 residues: CSVSSDRGTNTGELFF. The CDR3 coding sequence is TGCAGCGTTTCTTCCGACAGGGGTACGAACACCGGGGAGCTGTTTTTT.

The V call is TRBV2, the J call TRBJ2-7, with TRBD2 identical over 8 bases. Trimming at V came to 2 bases and at J to 3 bases, leaving 6 bases not matched to a gene. The germline V gene has CDR1 SNHLY and CDR2 FYNNEI. This CDR3 spans 15 amino acids. The CDR3 here is CASSEISGANYEQYF. Here the CDR3 DNA reads TGTGCCAGCAGTGAAATTAGCGGGGCTAACTACGAGCAGTACTTC.

The chain links TRBV15 to TRBJ2-5; D might be TRBD1 (6 bases). The V gene lost 7 bases and the J gene lost 3 bases, with 12 bases spanning the gap. This CDR3 is built from 13 residues. Germline values: CDR1 LNHNV, CDR2 YYDKDF (reference sequence). This CDR3 is CATNRDTKETQYF. The DNA for the CDR3 is TGTGCCACCAACCGGGACACTAAAGAGACCCAGTACTTC.

This clone was counted a few times. The J gene is TRBJ1-2, the V gene TRBV7-8; no firm D call. Deletions cut 0 bases from V and 5 bases from J, with 10 bases between. Germline V gene data show CDR1 as SGHVS and CDR2 as FQNEAQ. The CDR3 loop spans 14 amino acids. CDR3 nucleotide sequence: TGTGCCAGCAGCTTAGCGCAGGCAGATTATGGCTACACCTTC. Its translation: CASSLAQADYGYTF.

This clone was observed a few times. The rearrangement links TRBV5-4 to TRBJ1-2; perhaps TRBD1 as D (6 bases). V shed 4 bases and J shed 3 bases, with 13 bases lying between them. CDR1 and CDR2 (germline): SGHNT, YYREEE (reference sequence). The CDR3 extends over 14 amino acids. CDR3 sequence: CASSLQGYDYGYTF. In DNA, the CDR3 is TGTGCCAGCAGCCTACAGGGTTACGACTATGGCTACACCTTC. Based on the CDR3 plus reference TRBV5-4 and TRBJ1-2, the full variable domain is ETGVTQSPTHLIKTRGQQVTLRCSSQSGHNTVSWYQQALGQGPQFIFQYYREEENGRGNFPPRFSGLQFPNYSSELNVNALELDDSALYLCASSLQGYDYGYTFGSGTRLTVV.

The gene calls are TRBV5-6 and TRBJ2-3; D unclear. Trimming removed 4 bases from V and 4 bases from J, with 19 bases in between. Germline CDR1 and CDR2: SGHDT and YYEEEE. The CDR3 totals 16 residues. The CDR3 DNA reads as TGTGCCAGCAGCGGTGAGATATCGGTACGGGCAGATACGCAGTATTTT. This translates into CASSGEISVRADTQYF.

This clone appeared once. This chain connects TRBV9 to TRBJ2-1; TRBD2 aligns across 13 bases. The ends lost 3 bases at V and 7 bases at J; junction bases unmatched: 1. CDR3 length equals 14 residues. Germline assignment: CDR1 SGDLS and CDR2 YYNGEE. CDR3 residues: CASSATSGRNEQFF. CDR3 in DNA: TGTGCCAGCAGCGCGACTAGCGGGAGGAATGAGCAGTTCTTC.